Below, 13 T cell receptor beta chains from the same sample are listed, as sequenced in a study of vaccination effects on CD4 cells after COVID-19. Profiled with immunoSEQ multiplex PCR; TCRdb holds only in-frame clones, not every one. The sample includes under 50,000 clones, approximately 81% of them seen just once. No cognate antigen is known for these TCRs. After more than 8 days in culture, the CD4+ T cells were isolated. Specimen: CD4+ T cells from PBMCs cultured without peptide, collected before COVID-19 vaccination. The receptors come from a human donor who had a prior SARS-CoV-2 infection.

This clone showed up just a few times. J is TRBJ2-5 and V is TRBV9, with D possibly being TRBD1 (5 bases). CDR1 is SGDLS, CDR2 YYNGEE, per germline. This CDR3 spans 15 amino acids. V was trimmed by 1 base and J by 5 bases, leaving 15 bases between them. The DNA for the CDR3 is TGTGCCAGCAGCGTATCAAACAGGCTTGAGGAGACCCAGTACTTC. Translation: CASSVSNRLEETQYF.

The chain uses TRBV4-2 and TRBJ2-5, with 15 bases fitting TRBD2. Looked up from germline, CDR1 is LGHNA and CDR2 is YNFKEQ. The V segment lost 2 bases and the J segment 4 bases; nucleotides outside the gene matches: 8. This CDR3 has 18 residues. This CDR3 reads CASSQMGLAGGPVETQYF. CDR3 in DNA: TGTGCCAGCAGCCAAATGGGACTAGCGGGGGGCCCTGTAGAGACCCAGTACTTC.

J is TRBJ1-1 and V is TRBV6-2 or TRBV6-3; TRBD1 agrees at 12 bases. The V segment lost 5 bases and the J segment 5 bases; nucleotides outside the gene matches: 9. Germline V gives CDR1 MNHEY, CDR2 SVGEGT. The CDR3 has 16 amino acids. CDR3 in DNA: TGTGCCAGCAGTGGGGACAGGGGGCTAAGGCAAACTGAAGCTTTCTTT. It translates to CASSGDRGLRQTEAFF.

This clone was found once. This chain links TRBV15 with TRBJ2-1; 11 bases agree with TRBD1. With 1 base clipped from V and 4 bases from J, the junction kept 6 bases outside the gene matches. This CDR3 has 17 residues. In germline, CDR1 is LNHNV, CDR2 YYDKDF (reference sequence). In DNA, the CDR3 is TGTGCCACCAGCAGAGCCCCCGGGACAGGGGGTTACAATGAGCAGTTCTTC. Its translation: CATSRAPGTGGYNEQFF.

The J gene is TRBJ2-1, the V gene TRBV20-1, with TRBD2 identical over 12 bases. This CDR3 comprises 15 residues. V shed 3 bases, J shed 4 bases, and the junction held 4 bases outside the gene matches. Germline-derived CDR1 and CDR2 are DFQATT and SNEGSKA (reference sequence). CDR3 sequence reads: CSASGLAGRYNEQFF. The CDR3 nucleotides read TGCAGTGCTAGTGGACTAGCGGGACGGTACAATGAGCAGTTCTTC.

V usage is TRBV2 and J usage is TRBJ1-1; no firm D call. Germline V gives CDR1 SNHLY, CDR2 FYNNEI. V lost 7 bases, J lost 5 bases, and 14 bases lay in between. There are 13 residues in the CDR3. The CDR3 protein is CASIPVSGTEAFF. CDR3 bases: TGTGCCAGCATCCCGGTATCGGGAACTGAAGCTTTCTTT.

The genes are TRBV6-5 and TRBJ1-2; tentatively, D is TRBD1 (6 bases). The V gene lost 6 bases and the J gene lost 4 bases, with 15 bases spanning the gap. Germline CDR1 is MNHEY and CDR2 is SVGAGI. This CDR3 region has 14 residues. DNA for the CDR3: TGTGCCAGCAGACTCCCGGGACAAGTCTATGGCTACACCTTC. Protein product: CASRLPGQVYGYTF.

The chain combines TRBV19 with TRBJ1-1; unclear D gene. Germline CDR1 LNHDA, CDR2 SQIVND (reference sequence). This CDR3 is built from 12 residues. V lost 2 bases and J lost 10, with 11 bases in between. CDR3 sequence reads: CASSIIGGGAFF. CDR3 nucleotide sequence: TGTGCCAGTAGTATAATCGGCGGAGGAGCTTTCTTT.

V usage is TRBV18 and J usage is TRBJ2-7; perhaps TRBD1 as D (5 bases). The germline V gene encodes CDR1 KGHSH and CDR2 LQKENI. The CDR3 extends over 13 amino acids. V dropped 5 bases and J dropped 6 bases, with 14 bases sitting between them. CDR3 bases: TGTGCCAGCTCAACGACAGAGAGCTCCGAGCAGTACTTC. It specifies CASSTTESSEQYF.

In its sample, this clone is medium-sized (0.01 to 0.1%). The chain is built from TRBV6-6 and TRBJ1-1; D not resolved. Germline lookup yields CDR1 MNHNY and CDR2 SVGAGI (reference sequence). The CDR3 consists of 14 residues. Trimming removed 2 bases from V and 2 bases from J, with 9 bases in between. In DNA, the CDR3 is TGTGCCAGCAGTTACGTTGCACCTAACACTGAAGCTTTCTTT. Protein sequence: CASSYVAPNTEAFF.

The rearrangement joins TRBV2 to TRBJ1-5; 11 bases match TRBD1. Germline V gives CDR1 SNHLY, CDR2 FYNNEI. V trimming: 4 bases; J trimming: 7 bases; junction bases outside the gene matches: 3. The CDR3 has 14 residues. The CDR3 sequence: CASSAGQGDQPQHF. DNA for the CDR3: TGTGCCAGCAGTGCGGGACAGGGGGACCAGCCCCAGCATTTT. The full variable domain, rest sourced from reference TRBV2 and TRBJ1-5, is EPEVTQTPSHQVTQMGQEVILRCVPISNHLYFYWYRQILGQKVEFLVSFYNNEISEKSEIFDDQFSVERPDGSNFTLKIRSTKLEDSAMYFCASSAGQGDQPQHFGDGTRLSIL.

This clone was observed a handful of times. V and J are TRBV20-1 and TRBJ1-1; D unresolved. V lost 7 bases and J lost 7, with 13 bases in between. The CDR3 covers 11 residues. The germline V gene has CDR1 DFQATT and CDR2 SNEGSKA (reference sequence). The CDR3 region has the DNA TGCAGTGTACGCTCACGAGGTGAAGCTTTCTTT. This codes for CSVRSRGEAFF.

The chain joins TRBV18 to TRBJ2-5; D not resolved. Trimming left V 3 bases short and J 0 bases short, with 5 bases between. The CDR3 extends over 13 amino acids. Germline loops: CDR1 KGHSH, CDR2 LQKENI. CDR3 in amino acids: CASSPGYQETQYF. The CDR3 coding sequence is TGTGCCAGCTCACCGGGGTACCAAGAGACCCAGTACTTC.